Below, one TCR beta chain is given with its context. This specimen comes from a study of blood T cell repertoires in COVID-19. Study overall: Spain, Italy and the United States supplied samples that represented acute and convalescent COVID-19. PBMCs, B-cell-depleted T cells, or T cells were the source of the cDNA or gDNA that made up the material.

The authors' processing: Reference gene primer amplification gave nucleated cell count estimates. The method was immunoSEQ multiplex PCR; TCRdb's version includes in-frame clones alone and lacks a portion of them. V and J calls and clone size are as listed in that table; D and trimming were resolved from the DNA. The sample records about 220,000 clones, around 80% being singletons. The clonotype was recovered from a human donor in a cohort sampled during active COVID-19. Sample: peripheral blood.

Here the CDR3 reads CASSQDPTGDEQYF. The CDR3 bases are TGCGCCAGCAGCCAAGACCCGACAGGGGACGAGCAGTACTTC. The chain employs TRBV4-3 and TRBJ2-7; 8 bases are a match to TRBD1. The CDR3 has 14 residues. J was trimmed by 5 bases and V by 0 bases; bases with no gene match: 3. Germline loops: CDR1 LGHNA, CDR2 YSLEER.